This T cell receptor beta chain was captured by sequencing in a study of cytomegalovirus exposure and HLA in healthy donors. The PCR used 60 Vbeta and 13 Jbeta primers. Measured with immunoSEQ multiplex PCR; TCRdb has only the in-frame clones, and not every one. Of 180,000 or so clones in the sample, 80% to 90% were seen once. In germline, CDR1 is ENHRY, CDR2 SYGVKD. The CDR3 covers 16 residues. The germline V and J ends were trimmed by 0 bases and 1 base, with 7 bases remaining between them. Sequenced: PBMCs. This sequence was found in a woman under 30 in good health and CMV-seronegative. This chain connects TRBV10-3 to TRBJ2-6, with D perhaps matching TRBD1 (6 bases). The chain's CDR3 is CAISESGQSGANVLTF. In DNA form, the CDR3 reads TGTGCCATCAGTGAGTCAGGACAGTCTGGGGCCAACGTCCTGACTTTC.